The source of this T cell receptor (beta chain) is a study of cytomegalovirus exposure and HLA in healthy donors. Study-level findings and limits: The likely origin of a cluster of highly shared sequence variants was a sequencing artifact.

PCR involved 60 Vbeta and 13 Jbeta primers. Sequencing was performed with immunoSEQ multiplex PCR; in TCRdb, only in-frame clones are kept and a portion is missing. This sample yields more than 200,000 clones, of which roughly 80% are seen a single time; approximately 0.22% belongs to the top ten. Donors showed nominal health when sampled, although they likely had unrecorded immune exposures. Trimming pared 0 bases from V and 5 bases from J, leaving 6 bases between. Germline lookup yields CDR1 LNHNV and CDR2 YYDKDF (reference sequence). The length of the CDR3 is 13 residues. In regard to this clone: What it recognizes is unknown.

This TCR was sampled from a girl aged 2 to 10 in good health and CMV-seronegative. The rearrangement uses TRBV15 and TRBJ2-3; D is ambiguous. The sample comprised PBMCs. In DNA, the CDR3 is TGTGCCACCAGCAGAGATCTTATAGATACGCAGTATTTT. Residues: CATSRDLIDTQYF.